This TCR beta chain stems from a study of T cells expressing NK-cell markers. Whole-study results and caveats: For about 6 donors, the dominant NKG2C+ clonotypes made up about 1.0-7.5% of their CD8+ T cells.

TCRdb reprocessed the 5' RACE reads, keeping one entry per CDR3 protein, no DNA. Found here are approximately 460,000 distinct CDR3 sequences; the top ten clones hold approximately 6.8%. Germline lookup yields CDR1 SEHNR and CDR2 FQNEAQ (reference sequence). The CDR3 has 14 amino acids. About this clonotype: Its antigen is undetermined.

The source material was blood T cells: a sorted CD56 or NKG2C T cell subset, CD4+ or CD8+ T cells, or bulk PBMC T cells (not recorded which). This clonotype was obtained from a woman between 18 and 75 years old in good health. The chain carries TRBV7-9 and TRBJ2-5. This CDR3 is CASSLVQAPETQYF. The variable domain in full, completed from reference TRBV7-9 and TRBJ2-5, reads DTGVSQNPRHKITKRGQNVTFRCDPISEHNRLYWYRQTLGQGPEFLTYFQNEAQLEKSRLLSDRFSAERPKGSFSTLEIQRTEQGDSAMYLCASSLVQAPETQYFGPGTRLLVL.